This T cell receptor beta chain was captured in a study of T cell repertoires in cytomegalovirus infection. In the study overall: Shared public TCR beta signatures pointed to both CMV infection and a matching HLA type.

This clonotype was observed many times. The antigen is undetermined. The CDR3 extends over 16 amino acids. In germline, CDR1 is LGHNT, CDR2 FRNRAP. The trim removed 2 bases at V and 4 bases at J, leaving 5 bases unmatched. In TCRdb, the reads were re-called with MiXCR into one record per CDR3 protein. This repertoire shows about 890,000 distinct CDR3 sequences, 31% found once; its top ten account for 13%. The chain combines TRBV12-5 with TRBJ2-3; 11 nucleotides align to TRBD1. The sample consisted of cultured CD8+ T cells from PBMCs, taken from culture after CMV antigen stimulation. The receptor comes from a human donor in good health (CMV status not recorded). Some clones in this sample may be carry-over from other donors' samples. Here the CDR3 reads CASGLPRTGGADTQYF. DNA for the CDR3: TGTGCTAGTGGTTTGCCCCGGACAGGGGGCGCAGATACGCAGTATTTT.